The rows below give T cell receptor beta chains drawn from one sample of a study of cytomegalovirus exposure and HLA in healthy donors. The assay was immunoSEQ multiplex PCR, and TCRdb's table has in-frame clones only and misses some. Of about 160,000 clones listed, approximately 78% are singletons. Input material: PBMCs. All receptors derive from a woman younger than 30 in good health and CMV-seronegative. Both conserved end residues are part of each CDR3. The D gene is left open where the match is weak.

cdr3_aa: CAMSGTGGNQPQHF
cdr3_nt: TGTGCCATGAGCGGGACAGGAGGTAATCAGCCCCAGCATTTT
j_call: TRBJ1-5
cdr3_length: 14
v_call: TRBV2
d_call: TRBD1

cdr3_aa: CASSLGVLAGVYEQYF
cdr3_nt: TGTGCCAGCAGCTTAGGGGTACTAGCGGGAGTCTACGAGCAGTACTTC
j_call: TRBJ2-7
cdr3_length: 16
v_call: TRBV7-9
d_call: TRBD2

cdr3_aa: CASSVSGSYANTGELFF
cdr3_nt: TGTGCCAGCAGCGTTAGTGGGAGTTATGCGAACACCGGGGAGCTGTTTTTT
j_call: TRBJ2-2
cdr3_length: 17
v_call: TRBV9
d_call: NA

cdr3_aa: CASSIQRGAYNEQFF
cdr3_nt: TGTGCCAGTAGTATCCAGCGGGGGGCCTACAATGAGCAGTTCTTC
j_call: TRBJ2-1
cdr3_length: 15
v_call: TRBV19
d_call: TRBD2

cdr3_aa: CASSVVGTGPQETQYF
cdr3_nt: TGTGCCAGCAGCGTAGTTGGGACAGGGCCTCAAGAGACCCAGTACTTC
j_call: TRBJ2-5
cdr3_length: 16
v_call: TRBV9
d_call: TRBD1

cdr3_aa: CASSLAGQPNYGYTF
cdr3_nt: TGTGCCAGCAGCTTAGCGGGGCAGCCCAACTATGGCTACACCTTC
j_call: TRBJ1-2
cdr3_length: 15
v_call: TRBV7-9
d_call: NA

cdr3_aa: CASSLTGAFYEQYF
cdr3_nt: TGTGCCAGCAGTTTAACGGGAGCCTTCTACGAGCAGTACTTC
j_call: TRBJ2-7
cdr3_length: 14
v_call: TRBV27
d_call: NA

cdr3_aa: CASSKPGVGAYEQYF
cdr3_nt: TGTGCCAGCAGTAAACCAGGGGTCGGTGCCTACGAGCAGTACTTC
j_call: TRBJ2-7
cdr3_length: 15
v_call: TRBV28
d_call: NA

cdr3_aa: CASRTGGMNTEAFF
cdr3_nt: TGTGCCAGCAGGACAGGGGGAATGAACACTGAAGCTTTCTTT
j_call: TRBJ1-1
cdr3_length: 14
v_call: TRBV7-9
d_call: TRBD1

cdr3_aa: CASSPGLAGGPFWFSEQFF
cdr3_nt: TGCGCCAGCAGCCCCGGACTAGCGGGGGGGCCTTTCTGGTTCAGTGAGCAGTTCTTC
j_call: TRBJ2-1
cdr3_length: 19
v_call: TRBV5-1
d_call: TRBD2

cdr3_aa: CASSPGQPRNTIYF
cdr3_nt: TGTGCCAGCAGCCCGGGACAGCCAAGGAACACCATATATTTT
j_call: TRBJ1-3
cdr3_length: 14
v_call: TRBV5-8
d_call: TRBD1

cdr3_aa: CASTAQGAEAFF
cdr3_nt: TGTGCCAGCACCGCTCAGGGGGCTGAAGCTTTCTTT
j_call: TRBJ1-1
cdr3_length: 12
v_call: TRBV2
d_call: TRBD1

cdr3_aa: CASSDSGRAKNIQYF
cdr3_nt: TGTGCCAGCAGCGACAGCGGGAGAGCCAAAAACATTCAGTACTTC
j_call: TRBJ2-4
cdr3_length: 15
v_call: TRBV25-1
d_call: TRBD2

cdr3_aa: CSVAGGFAYEQYF
cdr3_nt: TGCAGCGTTGCAGGGGGTTTTGCCTACGAGCAGTACTTC
j_call: TRBJ2-7
cdr3_length: 13
v_call: TRBV29-1
d_call: TRBD1

cdr3_aa: CASSYSGLAGGVEQYF
cdr3_nt: TGTGCCAGCAGTTACTCCGGACTAGCGGGAGGGGTCGAGCAGTACTTC
j_call: TRBJ2-7
cdr3_length: 16
v_call: TRBV6-5
d_call: TRBD2

cdr3_aa: CSVDSSGGDLFF
cdr3_nt: TGCAGCGTTGACTCTAGCGGGGGGGATTTGTTCTTC
j_call: TRBJ2-1
cdr3_length: 12
v_call: TRBV29-1
d_call: TRBD2